This paragraph reports one TCR beta chain. At least ten counts were recorded for this clonotype. Its recognized antigen is unknown. The sample holds no much larger clone one base away, and base qualities are not on file. The sample's time point, from its label and the paper: sample taken at primary tumor resection. Samples were obtained from over 70 patients with early-stage, untreated non-small cell lung cancer from the lung TRACERx cohort. TCR sequencing used whole RNA extracted from tumor and nontumor lung tissue, or from cryopreserved PBMC samples, without cell sorting. Only patients with enough RNA available from two or more tumor regions were chosen for TCR sequencing. Sequences LGHDT (CDR1) and YNNKEL (CDR2) are obtained from the germline V gene (reference sequence). Clipping removes 5 bases from V and 5 bases from J, with 3 as the unmatched junction base count. Spanning cysteine to phenylalanine, the CDR3 consists of 13 amino acids. Solely the CDR3 DNA is kept, with 39 bases framed from the first base.

The data derive from a study of spatial heterogeneity in lung cancer (dated by TCRdb to about 2019). About the study as a whole: More beta-chain than alpha-chain transcripts were consistently detected, likely reflecting higher beta-chain transcript abundance. In the raw uncorrected reads, each unique combination of TCR and UMI appeared on average more than ten times. In non-small cell lung cancer, the study quantitatively compared TCR alpha and beta repertoires across several tumor regions, matched nontumor lung, and blood. TCR repertoire features were related to nonsynonymous mutation counts determined by whole-exome sequencing of tumor tissue. Both alpha and beta chains were TCR-sequenced in hundreds of tumor regions, approximately 68 matched nontumor lung samples and over 55 PBMC samples obtained at surgery.

To prepare the library, 5' RACE was applied. Sequencing took place on a NextSeq 500. The TCR library protocol attached a unique molecular identifier to each TCR cDNA molecule to allow correction of PCR and sequencing errors. Turning to the authors' computational methods: TCR identification, UMI-based error correction and CDR3 extraction were all carried out with Decombinator tools. TCRs above a frequency of 2 per 1,000, corresponding to the top 1% of the tumor frequency distribution, were defined as expanded. Each repertoire was subsampled 100 times to 5,000 TCRs, after which Renyi diversity was computed with the R vegan package. To build CDR3 similarity networks, amino acid triplet string-kernel similarity was used, and CDR3s were connected when their pairwise similarity was above 0.82. In TCRdb, the public reads were trimmed at Q25 with fastp and aligned with MiXCR, with productive beta chains retained. Each CDR3 protein appears once, grouped with its most common genes and DNA. V and J calls and clone size were set by TCRdb, not the authors. This sample is represented by about 42,000 distinct CDR3 sequences; under 7.5% of them were singletons. Around 43% of the sample lies in the top ten.

Here is what the overall study found, with its caveats: Ubiquitous expanded tumor TCRs showed up in blood more often at tumor resection than at routine follow-up. Additional single-cell paired TCR alpha and beta sequencing was considered necessary to confirm, at a functional level, the hypothesis that regional TCRs recognize regional mutations.

The clonotype comes from a female donor with early-stage non-small cell lung cancer. The chain employs TRBV3-1 and TRBJ1-1; 9 bases in the junction line up with TRBD1. The material sequenced was PBMCs, taken at surgery. The CDR3: CASSRQGGTEAFF. The DNA sequence is TGTGCCAGCAGCAGACAGGGGGGAACTGAAGCTTTCTTT.